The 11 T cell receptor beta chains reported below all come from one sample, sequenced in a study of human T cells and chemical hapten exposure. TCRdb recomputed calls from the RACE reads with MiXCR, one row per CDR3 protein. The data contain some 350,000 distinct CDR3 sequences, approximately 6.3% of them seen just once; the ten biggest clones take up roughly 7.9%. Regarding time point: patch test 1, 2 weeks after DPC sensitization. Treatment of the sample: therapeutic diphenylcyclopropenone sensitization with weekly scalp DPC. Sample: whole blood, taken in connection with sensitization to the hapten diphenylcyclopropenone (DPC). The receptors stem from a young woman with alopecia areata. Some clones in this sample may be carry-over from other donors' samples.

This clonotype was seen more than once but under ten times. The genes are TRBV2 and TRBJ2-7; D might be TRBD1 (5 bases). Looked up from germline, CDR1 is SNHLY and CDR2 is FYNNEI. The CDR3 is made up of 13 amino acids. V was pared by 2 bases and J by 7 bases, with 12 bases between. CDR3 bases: TGTGCCAGCAGTGAACTTGGCAGGGTTGAGCAGTACTTC. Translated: CASSELGRVEQYF.

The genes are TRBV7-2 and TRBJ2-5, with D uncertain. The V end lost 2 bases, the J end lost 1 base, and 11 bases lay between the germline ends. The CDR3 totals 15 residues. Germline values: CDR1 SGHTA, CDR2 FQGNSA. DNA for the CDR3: TGTGCCAGCAGCTTATCATTGGGCCCCCAAGAGACCCAGTACTTC. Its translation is CASSLSLGPQETQYF.

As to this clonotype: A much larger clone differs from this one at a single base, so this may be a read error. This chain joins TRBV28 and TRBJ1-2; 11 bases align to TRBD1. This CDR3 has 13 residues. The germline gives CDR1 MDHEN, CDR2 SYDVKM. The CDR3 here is CASRGQGGYGYAF. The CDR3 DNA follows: TGTGCCAGCAGGGGACAGGGGGGCTATGGCTACGCCTTC.

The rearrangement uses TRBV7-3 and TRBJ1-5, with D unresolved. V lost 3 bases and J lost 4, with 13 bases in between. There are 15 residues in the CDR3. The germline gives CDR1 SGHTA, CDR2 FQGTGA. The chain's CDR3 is CASSFSGSLNQPQHF. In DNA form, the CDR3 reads TGTGCCAGCAGCTTCTCCGGGAGCCTAAATCAGCCCCAGCATTTT.

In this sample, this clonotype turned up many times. This chain's CDR3 is CASSLRASGGAVSETQYF. The CDR3 DNA reads TGTGCCAGCAGTTTAAGGGCTAGCGGGGGGGCCGTTTCCGAGACCCAGTACTTC. This rearrangement joins TRBV28 to TRBJ2-5; 12 nucleotides match TRBD2. The CDR3 has 18 amino acids. V lost 2 bases to trimming and J lost 5 bases; unmatched junction nucleotides: 12. Germline V gene data show CDR1 as MDHEN and CDR2 as SYDVKM.

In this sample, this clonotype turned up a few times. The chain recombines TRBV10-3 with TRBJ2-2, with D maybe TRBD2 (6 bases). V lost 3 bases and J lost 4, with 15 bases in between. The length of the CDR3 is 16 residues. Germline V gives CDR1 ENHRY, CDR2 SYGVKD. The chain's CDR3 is CAISEGGGTVTGELFF. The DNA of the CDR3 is TGTGCCATCAGTGAAGGAGGAGGGACTGTCACCGGGGAGCTGTTTTTT.

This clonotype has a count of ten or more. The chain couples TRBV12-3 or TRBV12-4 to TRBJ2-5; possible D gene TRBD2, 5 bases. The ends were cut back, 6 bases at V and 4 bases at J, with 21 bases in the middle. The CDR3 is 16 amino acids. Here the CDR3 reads CASSRDRGTEGETQYF. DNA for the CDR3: TGTGCCAGCAGCCGAGACCGGGGAACTGAAGGAGAGACCCAGTACTTC.

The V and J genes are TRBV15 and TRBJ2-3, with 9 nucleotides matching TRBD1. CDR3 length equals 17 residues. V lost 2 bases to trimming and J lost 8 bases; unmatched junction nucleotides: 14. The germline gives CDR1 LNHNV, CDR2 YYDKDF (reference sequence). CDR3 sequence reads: CATSRISGTGTHRTQYF. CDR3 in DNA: TGTGCCACCAGCAGAATATCCGGGACAGGGACACATCGTACGCAGTATTTT.

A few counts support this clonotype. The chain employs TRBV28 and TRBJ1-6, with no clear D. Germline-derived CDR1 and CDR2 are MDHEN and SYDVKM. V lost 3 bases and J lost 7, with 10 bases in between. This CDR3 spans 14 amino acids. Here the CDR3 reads CASSFLGVNSPLHF. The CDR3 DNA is TGTGCCAGCAGTTTTTTGGGAGTCAATTCACCCCTCCACTTT.

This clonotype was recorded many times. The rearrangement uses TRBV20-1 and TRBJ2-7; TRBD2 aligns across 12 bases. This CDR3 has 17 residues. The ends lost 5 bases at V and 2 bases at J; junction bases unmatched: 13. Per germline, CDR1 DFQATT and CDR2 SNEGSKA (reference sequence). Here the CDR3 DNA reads TGCAGTGCTTTCCCCAGACTAGCGGGGGATCTAACCTACGAGCAGTACTTC. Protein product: CSAFPRLAGDLTYEQYF.

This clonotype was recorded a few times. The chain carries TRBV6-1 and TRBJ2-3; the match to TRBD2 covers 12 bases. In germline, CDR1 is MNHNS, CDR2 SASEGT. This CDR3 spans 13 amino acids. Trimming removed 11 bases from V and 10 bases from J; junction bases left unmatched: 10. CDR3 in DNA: TGTGCCGGCCGGACTAGCGGGGCCACGGCGCAGTATTTT. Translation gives CAGRTSGATAQYF.